Sequencing of this T cell receptor (beta chain) was carried out in a study of cytomegalovirus exposure and HLA in healthy donors. The CDR3 extends over 15 amino acids. CDR1 is MNHNY, CDR2 SVGAGI, per germline (reference sequence). Vbeta (60) and Jbeta (13) primers were used in the PCR. The repertoire was sequenced with immunoSEQ multiplex PCR; TCRdb's copy has only in-frame clones and lacks some. This table holds 130,000 to 150,000 clones, around three quarters found once. Material: PBMCs. The rearrangement uses TRBV6-6 and TRBJ2-5; 12 nucleotides agree with TRBD2. The J call is doubtful: the DNA matches TRBJ2-7 better. This clonotype originated in a woman aged 40 to 49 in good health and CMV-seropositive. This CDR3 reads CASRDLAGGVYEQYF. CDR3 coding DNA: TGTGCCAGCAGGGATCTAGCGGGGGGGGTTTACGAGCAGTACTTC.